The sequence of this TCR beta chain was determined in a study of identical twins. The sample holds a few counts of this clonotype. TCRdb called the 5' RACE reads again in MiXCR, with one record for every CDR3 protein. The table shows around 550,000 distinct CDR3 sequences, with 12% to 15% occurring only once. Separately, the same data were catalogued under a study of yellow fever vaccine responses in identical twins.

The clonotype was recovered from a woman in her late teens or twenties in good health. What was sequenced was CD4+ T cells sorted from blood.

The CDR3 DNA follows: TGCGCCAGCAGTGAGTCGCTGGGGACAGGGATTCACAATGAGCAGTTCTTC. This codes for CASSESLGTGIHNEQFF. The chain joins TRBV10-1 to TRBJ2-1; 9 bases are a match to TRBD1. This CDR3 has 17 amino acids. From germline, CDR1 is WNHNN and CDR2 SYGVQD (reference sequence). V gave up 0 bases and J gave up 5 bases; unmatched junction bases: 8.